The 27 T cell receptor beta chains below all came from one sample that was sequenced in a study of T cell responses to AZD1222 COVID-19 vaccine. Data came from immunoSEQ multiplex PCR; TCRdb stores just in-frame clones and leaves some out. The sample carries 140,000 to 150,000 clones, 75% to 95% recorded once. This sample comprised peripheral blood, obtained 28 days after the second dose of the MenACWY control vaccine. Source of these receptors: an adult who received the MenACWY meningococcal vaccine as a control.

The V and J genes are TRBV6-1 and TRBJ1-2, with 8 bases that match TRBD1. This CDR3 comprises 16 residues. V lost 2 bases and J lost 3; bases outside the gene matches: 8. The germline V gene encodes CDR1 MNHNS and CDR2 SASEGT. The CDR3 reads CASSERTGRLDYGYTF. Here the CDR3 DNA reads TGTGCCAGCAGTGAACGGACAGGGAGGCTTGACTATGGCTACACCTTC.

This clone was counted a single time. The rearrangement links TRBV27 to TRBJ2-2; D is uncertain. The CDR3 is 14 residues long. Germline CDR1 MNHEY, CDR2 SMNVEV (reference sequence). The V gene lost 5 bases and the J gene lost 0 bases, with 7 bases spanning the gap. CDR3 sequence reads: CASSPPPNTGELFF. The DNA for the CDR3 is TGTGCCAGCAGTCCTCCCCCGAACACCGGGGAGCTGTTTTTT.

This rearrangement joins TRBV7-2 to TRBJ2-7; a possible D gene is TRBD2 (5 bases). The CDR3 spans 14 residues. The ends were cut back, 1 base at V and 9 bases at J, with 16 bases in the middle. CDR1 is SGHTA, CDR2 FQGNSA, per germline. This CDR3 is CASSLDPTGRGQYF. The DNA of the CDR3 is TGTGCCAGCAGCTTAGACCCTACTGGCCGGGGGCAGTACTTC.

The chain carries TRBV3-1 (or the pseudogene TRBV3-2) and TRBJ2-7, with TRBD2 matching 8 bases. V shed 6 bases and J 4 bases; nucleotides not matched to a gene: 5. The CDR3 loop spans 13 amino acids. Looked up from germline, CDR1 is LGHDT and CDR2 is YNNKEL (reference sequence). The CDR3 DNA is TGTGCCAGCAGTCTGCGGGGGGCTTACGAGCAGTACTTC. Its protein is CASSLRGAYEQYF.

The chain links TRBV24-1 to TRBJ2-2; the D is unclear. V was cut by 1 base and J by 0 bases, with 11 bases left in between. The V gene's germline CDR1 is KGHDR and CDR2 SFDVKD. CDR3 length: 17 residues. The CDR3 reads CATSDFSTSPNTGELFF. The CDR3 DNA sequence: TGTGCCACCAGTGATTTCTCGACAAGTCCGAACACCGGGGAGCTGTTTTTT.

The genes are TRBV5-1 and TRBJ2-2; 10 bases agree with TRBD2. The V and J ends lost 2 bases and 6 bases, in that order; junction bases with no gene match: 4. The CDR3 consists of 15 residues. CDR1 and CDR2 from the germline V gene are SGHRS and YFSETQ. CDR3 nucleotide sequence: TGCGCCAGCAGCTTCCAGCGGGGGGGATCCGGGGAGCTGTTTTTT. The encoded protein is CASSFQRGGSGELFF.

The chain couples TRBV28 to TRBJ2-7, with D perhaps TRBD2 (5 bases). Trimming cost V 5 bases and J 7 bases, with 6 bases left between them. CDR3 length: 10 residues. Germline CDR1 MDHEN, CDR2 SYDVKM. CDR3 protein: CASSRGEQYF. As DNA, the CDR3 is TGTGCCAGCAGTCGGGGAGAGCAGTACTTC. The full variable domain, in which reference TRBV28 and TRBJ2-7 provide the parts outside the CDR3, is DVKVTQSSRYLVKRTGEKVFLECVQDMDHENMFWYRQDPGLGLRLIYFSYDVKMKEKGDIPEGYSVSREKKERFSLILESASTNQTSMYLCASSRGEQYFGPGTRLTVT.

This clone was recorded a few times. The chain is built from TRBV7-2 and TRBJ2-5, with TRBD1 identical over 8 bases. The CDR3 contains 15 residues. Germline V gene lookup returns CDR1 SGHTA and CDR2 FQGNSA. J was trimmed by 4 bases and V by 5 bases; bases with no gene match: 9. The CDR3 DNA is TGTGCCAGCAGCCCACGGACAGGGATAGGAGAGACCCAGTACTTC. Translating it yields CASSPRTGIGETQYF.

This chain uses TRBV5-4 with TRBJ2-2, with TRBD2 identical over 8 bases. With 4 bases clipped from V and 4 bases from J, the junction kept 9 bases outside the gene matches. Germline V gives CDR1 SGHNT, CDR2 YYREEE (reference sequence). CDR3 length equals 16 residues. CDR3 bases: TGTGCCAGCAGCCGCCGGGTCGGGAGGGGCACCGGGGAGCTGTTTTTT. Translation gives CASSRRVGRGTGELFF.

The J gene is TRBJ2-3, the V gene TRBV7-6; 10 nucleotides match TRBD2. The germline V gene encodes CDR1 SGHVS and CDR2 FNYEAQ. The CDR3 runs to 17 residues. V gave up 0 bases and J gave up 4 bases; unmatched junction bases: 7. CDR3 nucleotide sequence: TGTGCCAGCAGCTTAGCGGGGGCTAGCGGGAGAGCAGATACGCAGTATTTT. Amino acid sequence: CASSLAGASGRADTQYF.

Only one count was recorded for this clone. The chain carries TRBV7-8 and TRBJ2-5; TRBD1 matches at 9 bases. V shed 1 base and J 5 bases; nucleotides not matched to a gene: 8. The CDR3 consists of 16 residues. The germline V gene has CDR1 SGHVS and CDR2 FQNEAQ. The CDR3 region is CASSLGGTGRVETQYF. CDR3 coding DNA: TGTGCCAGCAGCTTAGGTGGGACAGGGCGAGTCGAGACCCAGTACTTC.

This chain joins TRBV4-2 and TRBJ1-1; 7 bases match TRBD1. This CDR3 contains 15 residues. CDR1 LGHNA and CDR2 YNFKEQ come from the germline V gene. V gave up 1 base and J gave up 6 bases; unmatched junction bases: 8. The CDR3 protein is CASSQADRVLAEAFF. The CDR3 DNA reads TGTGCCAGCAGCCAAGCTGACAGGGTGTTGGCTGAAGCTTTCTTT.

The chain recombines TRBV5-1 with TRBJ2-3, with TRBD1 matching 8 bases. J was trimmed by 0 bases and V by 7 bases; bases with no gene match: 7. Looked up from germline, CDR1 is SGHRS and CDR2 is YFSETQ. This CDR3 comprises 15 residues. The CDR3 region is CASGVGQGSTDTQYF. The CDR3 DNA is TGCGCCAGCGGCGTCGGACAGGGCAGCACAGATACGCAGTATTTT.

The chain couples TRBV5-1 to TRBJ2-7; no definite D call. The ends were cut back, 3 bases at V and 2 bases at J, with 12 bases in the middle. This CDR3 is 14 amino acids long. From germline, CDR1 is SGHRS and CDR2 YFSETQ. The CDR3 region is CASSSTELTYEQYF. CDR3 in DNA: TGCGCCAGCAGCTCGACGGAACTCACCTACGAGCAGTACTTC.

The DNA of the CDR3 is TGTGCCAGTAGTACGCTAGGACCGCCCGCGAACACCGGGGAGCTGTTTTTT. Its protein product is CASSTLGPPANTGELFF. The V and J genes are TRBV19 and TRBJ2-2, with D unclear. This CDR3 comprises 17 residues. The V end was cut by 4 bases, the J end by 0 bases, with 15 bases between. Germline V CDR1 and CDR2: LNHDA, SQIVND (reference sequence).

This chain uses TRBV19 with TRBJ1-4, with D hard to call. CDR3 length: 15 amino acids. Germline CDR1 and CDR2: LNHDA and SQIVND (reference sequence). The V and J ends lost 5 bases and 1 base respectively, with 11 bases between them. CDR3 residues: CASSLGMGTNEKLFF. CDR3 nucleotides: TGTGCCAGTAGTTTGGGGATGGGAACTAATGAAAAACTGTTTTTT.

This clone was seen once. The same CDR3 also results from other DNA sequences found in this sample. The chain employs TRBV7-3 and TRBJ2-2, with TRBD1 matching 7 bases. CDR1 is SGHTA, CDR2 FQGTGA, per germline. There are 15 residues in the CDR3. The V and J ends lost 5 bases and 1 base, in that order; junction bases with no gene match: 4. The CDR3 DNA reads as TGTGCCAGCAGCCCCCGGACAGGGAACACCGGGGAGCTGTTTTTT. Protein sequence: CASSPRTGNTGELFF.

The chain employs TRBV18 and TRBJ1-5; D possibly corresponds to TRBD1 (5 bases). With 5 bases removed from V and 6 bases from J, the gap between germline ends came to 11 bases. This CDR3 has 13 residues. Germline lookup yields CDR1 KGHSH and CDR2 LQKENI. CDR3 DNA: TGTGCCAGCTCAGGAGGGGATGGTCAGCCCCAGCATTTT. Translated: CASSGGDGQPQHF.

The J gene is TRBJ1-4, the V gene TRBV7-3, with D unclear. The CDR3 is 13 amino acids. Between the trimmed V and J ends, which lost 1 base and 8 bases, there was a span of 8 bases. Per germline, CDR1 SGHTA and CDR2 FQGTGA. CDR3 in amino acids: CASSLSDGEKLFF. The DNA of the CDR3 is TGTGCCAGCAGCTTAAGTGACGGCGAAAAACTGTTTTTT.

J is TRBJ2-1 and V is TRBV24-1; D not certain. Germline V gene lookup returns CDR1 KGHDR and CDR2 SFDVKD. With 4 bases removed from V and 14 bases from J, the gap between germline ends came to 11 bases. This CDR3 has 11 amino acids. The CDR3: CATSDARVKFF. The CDR3 DNA follows: TGTGCCACCAGTGACGCCCGCGTTAAGTTCTTC.

This chain uses TRBV5-1 with TRBJ1-2; weak D call: TRBD1 (6 bases). Trimming left V 4 bases short and J 0 bases short, with 16 bases between. The CDR3 is 16 amino acids. The germline V gene encodes CDR1 SGHRS and CDR2 YFSETQ. The CDR3 nucleotides read TGCGCCAGCAGCACGGGACAACCTGGGGCTAACTATGGCTACACCTTC. This codes for CASSTGQPGANYGYTF.

J is TRBJ2-1 and V is TRBV29-1; 10 nucleotides line up with TRBD1. This CDR3 region has 14 residues. V was pared by 5 bases and J by 7 bases, with 8 bases of the junction left unmatched. Germline V gene sequence: CDR1 SQVTM, CDR2 ANQGSEA. The CDR3 DNA reads TGCAGCGTTTACCGGGACAGGGGTTTGAATGAGCAGTTCTTC. This translates into CSVYRDRGLNEQFF.

The sample holds one count of this clone. J is TRBJ2-5 and V is TRBV15; a weak D match, TRBD1 (5 bases). Germline values: CDR1 LNHNV, CDR2 YYDKDF (reference sequence). CDR3 length equals 17 residues. V was shortened by 0 bases and J by 2 bases, with 16 bases between the two germline ends. The CDR3 protein is CATSREASWNRQETQYF. The CDR3 DNA follows: TGTGCCACCAGCAGAGAGGCCTCCTGGAACAGGCAAGAGACCCAGTACTTC.

The chain joins TRBV30 to TRBJ1-5, with 8 bases that match TRBD1. This CDR3 is built from 13 residues. Germline assignment: CDR1 GTSNPN and CDR2 SVGIG (reference sequence). J was trimmed by 3 bases and V by 3 bases; bases with no gene match: 1. DNA of the CDR3: TGTGCCTGGAGGGACAGGGTCAATCAGCCCCAGCATTTT. Protein product: CAWRDRVNQPQHF.

The genes are TRBV7-2 and TRBJ1-1; D might be TRBD1 (5 bases). V was clipped by 2 bases and J by 8 bases, with 9 bases between them. The CDR3 runs to 12 residues. The germline gives CDR1 SGHTA, CDR2 FQGNSA. CDR3 sequence reads: CASSLRGGEAFF. The CDR3 region has the DNA TGTGCCAGCAGCTTAAGGGGTGGGGAAGCTTTCTTT.

V gene TRBV25-1 combines with J gene TRBJ2-5, with D unclear. Trimming removed 3 bases at V and 6 bases at J, with 11 bases between. Germline CDR1 and CDR2: MGHDK and SYGVNS. The CDR3 spans 13 residues. The CDR3 sequence: CASSEAKGQTQYF. The CDR3 DNA reads TGTGCCAGCAGTGAGGCGAAGGGTCAGACCCAGTACTTC.

The V call is TRBV24-1, the J call TRBJ2-7; D could derive from TRBD1 or TRBD2 (5 bases each). Between the trimmed V and J ends, which lost 7 bases and 6 bases, there was a span of 15 bases. Per the germline V gene, CDR1 is KGHDR and CDR2 is SFDVKD. The CDR3 sequence is 13 residues long. Here the CDR3 reads CATSRDLVGEQYF. The CDR3 bases are TGTGCCACCAGCCGGGACCTCGTCGGCGAGCAGTACTTC.